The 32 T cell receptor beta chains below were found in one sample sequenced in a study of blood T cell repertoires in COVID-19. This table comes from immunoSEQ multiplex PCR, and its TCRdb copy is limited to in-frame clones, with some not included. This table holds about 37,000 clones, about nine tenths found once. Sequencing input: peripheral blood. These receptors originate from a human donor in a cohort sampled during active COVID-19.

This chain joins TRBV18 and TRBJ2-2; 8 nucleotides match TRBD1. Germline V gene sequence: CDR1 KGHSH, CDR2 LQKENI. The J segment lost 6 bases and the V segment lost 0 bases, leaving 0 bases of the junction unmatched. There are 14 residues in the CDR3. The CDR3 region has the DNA TGTGCCAGCTCACCACCACAGGGGGCCGGGGAGCTGTTTTTT. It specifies CASSPPQGAGELFF.

Here the CDR3 reads CATSDAGDYYGYTF. The CDR3 DNA is TGTGCCACCAGTGACGCAGGGGATTACTATGGCTACACCTTC. The chain recombines TRBV24-1 with TRBJ1-2, with D possibly matching TRBD1 (6 bases). Germline values: CDR1 KGHDR, CDR2 SFDVKD. V was clipped by 4 bases and J by 3 bases, with 11 bases between them. This CDR3 has 14 residues.

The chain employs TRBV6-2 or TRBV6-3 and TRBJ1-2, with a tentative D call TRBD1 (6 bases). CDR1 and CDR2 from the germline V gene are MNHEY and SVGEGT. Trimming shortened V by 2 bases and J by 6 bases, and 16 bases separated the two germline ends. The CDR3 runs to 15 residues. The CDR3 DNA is TGTGCCAGCAGTTACCTACCGCAGGGGATCAATGGCTACACCTTC. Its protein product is CASSYLPQGINGYTF.

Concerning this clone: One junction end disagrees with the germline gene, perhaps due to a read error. Here the CDR3 reads CASRLATADTQYF. The CDR3 DNA reads TGTGCCAGCAGGTTAGCTACGGCAGATACGCAGTATTTT. The chain carries TRBV7-2 and TRBJ2-3, with D uncertain. Germline assignment: CDR1 SGHTA and CDR2 FQGNSA. The CDR3 is made up of 13 amino acids.

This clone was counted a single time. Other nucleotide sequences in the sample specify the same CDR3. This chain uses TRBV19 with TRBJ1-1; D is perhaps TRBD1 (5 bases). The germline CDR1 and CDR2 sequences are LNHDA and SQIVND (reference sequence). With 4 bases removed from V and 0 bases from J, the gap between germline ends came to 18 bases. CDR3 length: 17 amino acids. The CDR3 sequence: CASSTGGTSDMNTEAFF. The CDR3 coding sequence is TGTGCCAGTAGTACGGGGGGGACCTCCGACATGAACACTGAAGCTTTCTTT. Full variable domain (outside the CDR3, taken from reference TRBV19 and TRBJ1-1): DGGITQSPKYLFRKEGQNVTLSCEQNLNHDAMYWYRQDPGQGLRLIYYSQIVNDFQKGDIAEGYSVSREKKESFPLTVTSAQKNPTAFYLCASSTGGTSDMNTEAFFGQGTRLTVV.

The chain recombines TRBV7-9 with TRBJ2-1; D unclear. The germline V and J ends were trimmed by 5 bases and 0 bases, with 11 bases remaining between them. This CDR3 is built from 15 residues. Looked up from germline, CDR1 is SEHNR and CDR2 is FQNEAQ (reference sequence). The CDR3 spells CASSPRGFSYNEQFF. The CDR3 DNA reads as TGTGCCAGCAGCCCTCGCGGCTTCTCCTACAATGAGCAGTTCTTC.

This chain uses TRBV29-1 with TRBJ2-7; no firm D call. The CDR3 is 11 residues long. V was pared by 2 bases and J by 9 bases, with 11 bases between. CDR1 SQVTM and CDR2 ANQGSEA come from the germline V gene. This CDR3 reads CSVEQSAGQYF. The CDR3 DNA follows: TGCAGCGTTGAACAGAGCGCCGGGCAGTACTTC.

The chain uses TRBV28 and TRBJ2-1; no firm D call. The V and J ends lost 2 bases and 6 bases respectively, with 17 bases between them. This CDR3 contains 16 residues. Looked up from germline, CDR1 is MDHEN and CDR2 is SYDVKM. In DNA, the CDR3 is TGTGCCAGCAGTTTACGGCAGACGCTAGGTATCAATGAGCAGTTCTTC. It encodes CASSLRQTLGINEQFF.

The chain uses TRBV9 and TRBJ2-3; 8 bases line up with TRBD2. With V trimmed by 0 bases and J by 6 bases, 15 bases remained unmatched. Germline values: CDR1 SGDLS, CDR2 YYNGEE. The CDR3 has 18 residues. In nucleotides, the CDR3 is TGTGCCAGCAGCGTAGCTGGGGACGGGAGGGCCTGGGGGGATACGCAGTATTTT. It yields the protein CASSVAGDGRAWGDTQYF.

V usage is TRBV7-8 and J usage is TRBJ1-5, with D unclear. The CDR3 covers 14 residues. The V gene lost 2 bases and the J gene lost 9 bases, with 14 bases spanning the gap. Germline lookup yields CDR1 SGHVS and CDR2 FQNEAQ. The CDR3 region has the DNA TGTGCCAGCAGCTTAAGAGGGAATGGCTGGCCCCAGCATTTT. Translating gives CASSLRGNGWPQHF.

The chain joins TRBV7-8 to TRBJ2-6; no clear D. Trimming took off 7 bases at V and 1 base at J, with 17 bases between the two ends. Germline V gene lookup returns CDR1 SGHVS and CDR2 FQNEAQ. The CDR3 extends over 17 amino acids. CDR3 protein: CASIPSMGTSGANVLTF. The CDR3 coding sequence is TGTGCCAGCATCCCCAGTATGGGCACTTCTGGGGCCAACGTCCTGACTTTC.

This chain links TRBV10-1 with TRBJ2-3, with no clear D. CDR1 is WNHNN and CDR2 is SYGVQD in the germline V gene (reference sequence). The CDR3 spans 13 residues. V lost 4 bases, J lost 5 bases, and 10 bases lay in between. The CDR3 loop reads CASSGGARDTQYF. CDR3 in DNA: TGCGCCAGCAGTGGAGGTGCGCGAGATACGCAGTATTTT.

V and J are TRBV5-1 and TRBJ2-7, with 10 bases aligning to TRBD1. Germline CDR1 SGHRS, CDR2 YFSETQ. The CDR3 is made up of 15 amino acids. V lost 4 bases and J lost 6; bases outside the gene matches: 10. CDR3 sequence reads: CASSPGQGVSSEQYF. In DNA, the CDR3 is TGCGCCAGCAGCCCAGGACAGGGGGTGTCGAGCGAGCAGTACTTC.

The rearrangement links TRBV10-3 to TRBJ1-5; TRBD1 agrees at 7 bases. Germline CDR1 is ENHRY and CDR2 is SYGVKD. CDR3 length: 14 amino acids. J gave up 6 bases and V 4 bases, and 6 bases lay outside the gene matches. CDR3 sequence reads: CAISATGDVQPQHF. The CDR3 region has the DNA TGTGCCATCAGTGCCACAGGGGATGTTCAGCCCCAGCATTTT.

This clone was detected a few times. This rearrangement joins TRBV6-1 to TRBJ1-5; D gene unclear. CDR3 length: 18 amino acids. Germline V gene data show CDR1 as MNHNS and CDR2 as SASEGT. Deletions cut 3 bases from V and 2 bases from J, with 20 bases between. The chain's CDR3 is CASSEMQFETMRNQPQHF. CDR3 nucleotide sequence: TGTGCCAGCAGTGAGATGCAGTTTGAGACAATGCGCAATCAGCCCCAGCATTTT.

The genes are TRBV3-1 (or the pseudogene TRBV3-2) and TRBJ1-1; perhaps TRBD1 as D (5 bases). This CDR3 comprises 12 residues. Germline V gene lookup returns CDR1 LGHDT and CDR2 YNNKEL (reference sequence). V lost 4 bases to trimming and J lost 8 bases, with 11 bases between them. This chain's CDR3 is CASSPLTGEAFF. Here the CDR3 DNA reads TGTGCCAGCAGCCCACTAACAGGCGAAGCTTTCTTT.

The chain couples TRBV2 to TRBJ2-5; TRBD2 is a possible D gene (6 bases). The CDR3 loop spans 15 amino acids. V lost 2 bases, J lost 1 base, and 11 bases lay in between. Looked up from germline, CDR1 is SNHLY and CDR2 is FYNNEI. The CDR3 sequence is CASSEQLEGQETQYF. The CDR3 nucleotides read TGTGCCAGCAGTGAACAGTTGGAGGGCCAAGAGACCCAGTACTTC. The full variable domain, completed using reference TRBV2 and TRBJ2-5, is EPEVTQTPSHQVTQMGQEVILRCVPISNHLYFYWYRQILGQKVEFLVSFYNNEISEKSEIFDDQFSVERPDGSNFTLKIRSTKLEDSAMYFCASSEQLEGQETQYFGPGTRLLVL.

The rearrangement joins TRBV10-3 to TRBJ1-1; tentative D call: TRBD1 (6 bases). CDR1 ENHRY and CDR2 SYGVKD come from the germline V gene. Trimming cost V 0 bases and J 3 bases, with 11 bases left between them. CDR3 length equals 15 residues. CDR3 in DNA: TGTGCCATCAGTGAGTCGACAGGACCCCACACTGAAGCTTTCTTT. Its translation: CAISESTGPHTEAFF.

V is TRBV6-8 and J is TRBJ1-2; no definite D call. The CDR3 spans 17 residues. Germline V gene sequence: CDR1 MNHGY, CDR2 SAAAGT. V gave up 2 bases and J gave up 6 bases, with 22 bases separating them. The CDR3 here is CASSYDRGHGIEHGYTF. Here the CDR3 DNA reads TGTGCCAGCAGTTACGATAGAGGCCACGGTATAGAGCATGGCTACACCTTC.

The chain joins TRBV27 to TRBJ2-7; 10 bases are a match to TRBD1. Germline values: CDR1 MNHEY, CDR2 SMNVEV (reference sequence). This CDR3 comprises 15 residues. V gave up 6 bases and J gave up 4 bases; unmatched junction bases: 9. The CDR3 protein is CASRPGQGSWYEQYF. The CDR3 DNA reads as TGTGCCAGCAGACCGGGACAGGGGTCGTGGTACGAGCAGTACTTC.

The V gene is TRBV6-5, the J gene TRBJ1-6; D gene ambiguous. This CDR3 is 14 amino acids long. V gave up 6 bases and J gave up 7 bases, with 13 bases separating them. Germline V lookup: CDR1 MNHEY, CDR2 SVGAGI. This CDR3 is CASSGPSGNSPLHF. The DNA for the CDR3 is TGTGCCAGCAGCGGACCGTCGGGGAATTCACCCCTCCACTTT.

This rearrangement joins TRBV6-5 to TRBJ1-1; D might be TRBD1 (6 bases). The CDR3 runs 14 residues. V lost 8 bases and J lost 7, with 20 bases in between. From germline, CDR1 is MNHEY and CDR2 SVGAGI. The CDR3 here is CASDPDSPKNEAFF. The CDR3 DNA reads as TGTGCCAGCGACCCGGACAGCCCGAAGAATGAAGCTTTCTTT.

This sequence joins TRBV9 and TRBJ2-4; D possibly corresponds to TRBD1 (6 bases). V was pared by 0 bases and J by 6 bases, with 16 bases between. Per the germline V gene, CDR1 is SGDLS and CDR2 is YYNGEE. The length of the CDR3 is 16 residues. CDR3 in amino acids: CASSVGSSGVGNIQYF. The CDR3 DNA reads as TGTGCCAGCAGCGTAGGGAGCTCAGGGGTGGGAAACATTCAGTACTTC.

The CDR3, as DNA: TGCGCCAGCAGTACGGGGGAACTCACAGATACGCAGTATTTT. It translates to CASSTGELTDTQYF. The gene calls are TRBV5-1 and TRBJ2-3, with a possible D match to TRBD2 (6 bases). Trimming pared 5 bases from V and 2 bases from J, leaving 12 bases between. CDR1 SGHRS and CDR2 YFSETQ come from the germline V gene. This CDR3 region has 14 residues.

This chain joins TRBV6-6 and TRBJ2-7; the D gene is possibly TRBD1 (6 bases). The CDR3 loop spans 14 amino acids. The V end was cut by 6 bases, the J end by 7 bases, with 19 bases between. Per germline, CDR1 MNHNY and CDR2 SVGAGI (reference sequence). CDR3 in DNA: TGTGCCAGCAGCAGAGGCACAGGGCACTCGGAGCAGTACTTC. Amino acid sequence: CASSRGTGHSEQYF.

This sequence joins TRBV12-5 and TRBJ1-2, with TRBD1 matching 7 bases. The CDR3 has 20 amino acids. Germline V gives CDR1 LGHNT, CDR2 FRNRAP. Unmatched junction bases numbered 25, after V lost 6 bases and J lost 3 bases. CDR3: CASGATFRQGLIRGDYGYTF. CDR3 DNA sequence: TGTGCTAGTGGGGCTACCTTTAGACAGGGTCTTATTAGAGGAGACTATGGCTACACCTTC.

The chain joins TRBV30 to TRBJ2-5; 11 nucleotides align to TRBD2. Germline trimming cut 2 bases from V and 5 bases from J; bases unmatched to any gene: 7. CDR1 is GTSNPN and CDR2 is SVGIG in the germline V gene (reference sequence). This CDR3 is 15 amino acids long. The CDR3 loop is CAWSTLAGGRETQYF. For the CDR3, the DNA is TGTGCCTGGAGTACCTTAGCGGGGGGGAGGGAGACCCAGTACTTC.

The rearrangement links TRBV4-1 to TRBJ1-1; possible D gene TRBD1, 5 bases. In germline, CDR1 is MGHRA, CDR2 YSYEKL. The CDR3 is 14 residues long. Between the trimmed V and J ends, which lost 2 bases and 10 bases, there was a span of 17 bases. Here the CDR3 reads CASSQYDVAGGAFF. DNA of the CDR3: TGCGCCAGCAGCCAATACGACGTCGCCGGGGGAGCTTTCTTT.

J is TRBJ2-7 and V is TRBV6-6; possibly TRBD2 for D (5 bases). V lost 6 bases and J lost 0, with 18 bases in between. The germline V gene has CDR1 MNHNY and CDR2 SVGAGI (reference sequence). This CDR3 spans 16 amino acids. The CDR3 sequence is CASRLFPAVSSYEQYF. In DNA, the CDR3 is TGTGCCAGCAGGTTATTCCCAGCGGTGAGCTCCTACGAGCAGTACTTC.

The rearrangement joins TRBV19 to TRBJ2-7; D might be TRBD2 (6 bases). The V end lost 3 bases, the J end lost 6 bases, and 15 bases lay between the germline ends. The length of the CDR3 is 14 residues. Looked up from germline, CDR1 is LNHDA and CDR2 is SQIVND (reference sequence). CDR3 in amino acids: CASSIGTFIGEQYF. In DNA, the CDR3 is TGTGCCAGTAGTATCGGGACTTTCATCGGCGAGCAGTACTTC.

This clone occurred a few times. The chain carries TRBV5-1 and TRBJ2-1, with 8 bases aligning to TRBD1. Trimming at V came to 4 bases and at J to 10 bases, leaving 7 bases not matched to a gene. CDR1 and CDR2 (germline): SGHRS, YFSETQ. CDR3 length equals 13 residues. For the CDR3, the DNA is TGCGCCAGCAGCGGTTACAGGGGGAGCGAGCAGTTCTTC. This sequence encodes CASSGYRGSEQFF.

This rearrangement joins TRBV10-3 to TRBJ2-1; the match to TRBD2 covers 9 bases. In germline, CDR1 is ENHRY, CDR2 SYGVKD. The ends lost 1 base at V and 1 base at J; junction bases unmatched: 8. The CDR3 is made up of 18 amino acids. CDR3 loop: CAISEYALAGVSYNEQFF. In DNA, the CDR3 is TGTGCCATCAGTGAGTATGCCTTAGCGGGAGTGTCCTACAATGAGCAGTTCTTC.